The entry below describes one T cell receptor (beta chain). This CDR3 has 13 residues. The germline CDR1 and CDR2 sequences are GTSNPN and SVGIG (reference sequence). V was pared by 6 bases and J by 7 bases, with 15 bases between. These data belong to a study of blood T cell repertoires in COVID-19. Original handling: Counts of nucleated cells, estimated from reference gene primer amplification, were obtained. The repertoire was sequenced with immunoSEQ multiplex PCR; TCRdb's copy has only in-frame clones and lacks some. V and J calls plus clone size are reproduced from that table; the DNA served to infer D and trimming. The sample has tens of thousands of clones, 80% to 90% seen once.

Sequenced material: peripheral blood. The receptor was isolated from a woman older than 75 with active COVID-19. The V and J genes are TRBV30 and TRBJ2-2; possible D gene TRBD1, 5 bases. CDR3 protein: CACALGAGGELFF. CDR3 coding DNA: TGTGCCTGCGCCTTAGGGGCAGGCGGGGAGCTGTTTTTT.